The rows below give T cell receptor beta chains drawn from one sample of a study of cytotoxic CD8 clonotypes in ibrutinib-treated CLL. Produced via immunoSEQ multiplex PCR; TCRdb's table is partial and in-frame only. Here the sample spans nearly 300,000 clones, less than 85% being singletons. The source was PBMCs, collected at disease progression, from a patient treated with ibrutinib. The receptors were sampled from a human donor with chronic lymphocytic leukemia. Each CDR3 is given with its conserved first and last residue. A D gene is named only where the DNA matches it firmly. Clone size is shown for a subset of rows, as once, few, many or a class of expanded clone.

D gene	clone size	V gene	J gene	CDR3 protein	CDR3 DNA
.	.	TRBV2	TRBJ2-7	CASTGGNPYEQYF	TGTGCCAGCACCGGAGGGAACCCCTACGAGCAGTACTTC
TRBD1	.	TRBV7-8	TRBJ1-4	CASSLAETGQNNEKLFF	TGTGCCAGCAGCTTAGCTGAGACGGGACAGAATAATGAAAAACTGTTTTTT
TRBD2	.	TRBV12-5	TRBJ2-7	CASGATSGIASEQYF	TGTGCTAGTGGCGCGACTAGCGGGATAGCAAGTGAGCAGTACTTC
.	.	TRBV11-2	TRBJ2-7	CASSPTGTLQYF	TGTGCCAGCAGCCCTACAGGGACACTGCAGTACTTC
.	.	TRBV5-4	TRBJ2-5	CASSRPGVQQETQYF	TGTGCCAGCAGCCGTCCGGGAGTCCAACAAGAGACCCAGTACTTC
TRBD2	.	TRBV7-9	TRBJ2-1	CASRPGLAGGSGDEQFF	TGTGCCAGCAGACCGGGACTAGCGGGAGGTTCAGGGGATGAGCAGTTCTTC
.	.	TRBV10-1	TRBJ2-7	CASSETARRNEQYF	TGCGCCAGCAGTGAGACAGCAAGGAGGAACGAGCAGTACTTC
.	.	TRBV10-3	TRBJ1-3	CAISLDSGNTIYF	TGTGCCATCAGTCTGGACTCTGGAAACACCATATATTTT
TRBD1	.	TRBV4-1	TRBJ1-3	CASSQADRGWENTIYF	TGCGCCAGCAGCCAAGCGGACAGGGGTTGGGAAAACACCATATATTTT
.	.	TRBV23-1	TRBJ1-2	CASSLSAGTPYGYTF	TGCGCCAGCAGTCTCTCCGCCGGGACCCCTTATGGCTACACCTTC
TRBD1	.	TRBV12-5	TRBJ2-5	CASGLAGQGWETQYF	TGTGCTAGTGGTTTAGCGGGACAGGGATGGGAGACCCAGTACTTC
.	few	TRBV9	TRBJ2-1	CASSAHGVGYEQFF	TGTGCCAGCAGCGCCCATGGGGTTGGGTATGAGCAGTTCTTC
.	.	TRBV13	TRBJ2-7	CASSPQGNSYEQYF	TGTGCCAGCAGCCCCCAGGGTAACTCCTACGAGCAGTACTTC
.	once	TRBV18	TRBJ1-1	CASLDIMNTEAFF	TGTGCCAGTTTGGACATTATGAACACTGAAGCTTTCTTT
.	.	TRBV5-1	TRBJ2-5	CASSLVSGRDQETQYF	TGCGCCAGCAGCTTGGTAAGCGGAAGGGACCAAGAGACCCAGTACTTC
.	.	TRBV6-4	TRBJ2-1	CASSGLSGSSYNEQFF	TGTGCCAGCAGTGGTCTTAGCGGAAGCTCCTACAATGAGCAGTTCTTC
TRBD2	.	TRBV7-9	TRBJ2-1	CASSLVQLAGGRYNEQFF	TGTGCCAGCAGCTTAGTACAACTAGCGGGGGGCAGATACAATGAGCAGTTCTTC
TRBD1	.	TRBV28	TRBJ2-4	CASSSDRGRRIELAKNIQYF	TGTGCCAGCAGTTCGGACAGGGGTCGCCGCATCGAACTAGCCAAAAACATTCAGTACTTC
.	few	TRBV4-3	TRBJ1-1	CASSPQGVGGNTEAFF	TGCGCCAGCAGCCCCCAGGGTGTTGGGGGAAACACTGAAGCTTTCTTT
TRBD2	.	TRBV18	TRBJ2-5	CASSPPGGRPKTQYF	TGTGCCAGCTCACCACCGGGCGGGAGGCCGAAGACCCAGTACTTC
.	.	TRBV11-1	TRBJ1-1	CASSLARQEPENTEAFF	TGTGCCAGCAGCTTAGCCCGACAGGAGCCGGAGAACACTGAAGCTTTCTTT
.	few	TRBV18	TRBJ1-2	CASSPGAPGRDYGYTF	TGTGCCAGCTCACCAGGAGCTCCAGGGAGGGACTATGGCTACACCTTC
TRBD1	.	TRBV28	TRBJ2-1	CASSLRGLRQFF	TGTGCCAGCAGTTTAAGGGGGCTTAGGCAGTTCTTC
.	.	TRBV10-1	TRBJ2-1	CASSAGVNDEQFF	TGCGCCAGCAGTGCGGGGGTGAACGATGAGCAGTTCTTC
.	once	TRBV6-6	TRBJ1-2	CASSYSGLANYGYTF	TGTGCCAGCAGTTACTCAGGGTTAGCTAACTATGGCTACACCTTC
.	.	TRBV18	TRBJ2-7	CASSSGYEQYF	TGTGCCAGCTCATCCGGCTACGAGCAGTACTTC
.	.	TRBV19	TRBJ1-1	CASLDTRNTEAFF	TGTGCCAGCCTGGACACAAGAAACACTGAAGCTTTCTTT
.	.	TRBV18	TRBJ2-4	CASSPGGEDIQYF	TGTGCCAGCTCACCAGGGGGAGAGGACATTCAGTACTTC
TRBD1	.	TRBV28	TRBJ2-5	CASTTNRDSQETQYF	TGTGCCAGCACCACGAACCGGGACAGCCAAGAGACCCAGTACTTC
TRBD1	.	TRBV27	TRBJ2-7	CASSFWTGGEQYF	TGTGCCAGCAGTTTCTGGACAGGGGGCGAGCAGTACTTC
.	.	TRBV9	TRBJ2-5	CASSVEVGGQETQYF	TGTGCCAGCAGCGTAGAGGTAGGGGGCCAAGAGACCCAGTACTTC
.	.	TRBV19	TRBJ2-1	CASSMRARGFEQFF	TGTGCCAGTAGTATGCGGGCGCGAGGGTTTGAGCAGTTCTTC
.	.	TRBV2	TRBJ2-7	CASSGGGNYEQYF	TGTGCCAGCAGTGGTGGGGGGAACTACGAGCAGTACTTC
.	once	TRBV29-1	TRBJ1-2	CSVEDPDRGQQFGYTF	TGCAGCGTTGAAGATCCAGACCGGGGTCAGCAGTTTGGCTACACCTTC
TRBD1	.	TRBV2	TRBJ1-2	CASSEAWDSNYGYTF	TGTGCCAGCAGTGAAGCCTGGGACAGTAACTATGGCTACACCTTC
TRBD1	.	TRBV29-1	TRBJ2-7	CSAGTGDSPQYF	TGCAGCGCTGGGACAGGGGACTCTCCGCAGTACTTC
.	.	TRBV11-2	TRBJ2-1	CASSRGGRGQFF	TGTGCCAGCAGCCGAGGGGGGAGAGGGCAGTTCTTC
TRBD2	.	TRBV12-5	TRBJ2-7	CASGGGAGHEFYEQYF	TGTGCTAGTGGGGGTGGAGCGGGGCACGAGTTCTACGAGCAGTACTTC
TRBD2	.	TRBV15	TRBJ2-3	CATSRGLAGADTQYF	TGTGCCACCAGCAGAGGGCTAGCGGGCGCAGATACGCAGTATTTT
TRBD2	once	TRBV18	TRBJ2-3	CASSPRTSGRVRGTDTQYF	TGTGCCAGCTCACCTCGGACTAGCGGGAGGGTAAGAGGCACAGATACGCAGTATTTT
.	.	TRBV15	TRBJ2-2	CATVDLNTGELFF	TGTGCCACCGTCGACCTTAACACCGGGGAGCTGTTTTTT
.	.	TRBV7-8	TRBJ2-3	CASSLLGYTDTQYF	TGTGCCAGCAGCTTATTAGGATACACAGATACGCAGTATTTT
.	once	TRBV5-1	TRBJ1-1	CASSGTGYTEAFF	TGCGCCAGCAGCGGCACAGGGTACACTGAAGCTTTCTTT
TRBD2	.	TRBV7-2	TRBJ2-5	CASSQAGMPGLAEQETQYF	TGTGCCAGCAGCCAGGCGGGCATGCCGGGACTAGCGGAGCAAGAGACCCAGTACTTC
.	.	TRBV2	TRBJ2-3	CASSQGSSSDTQYF	TGTGCCAGCAGTCAGGGGAGTAGTTCAGATACGCAGTATTTT
.	few	TRBV7-6	TRBJ2-2	CASSLATRELFF	TGTGCCAGCAGCTTAGCGACGCGGGAGCTGTTTTTT
TRBD2	.	TRBV10-3	TRBJ2-7	CAISDGQRGGSYEQYF	TGTGCCATCAGTGACGGGCAGCGGGGGGGCTCCTACGAGCAGTACTTC
.	.	TRBV29-1	TRBJ2-7	CSVVDSFYEQYF	TGCAGCGTCGTCGACAGTTTCTACGAGCAGTACTTC
TRBD1	.	TRBV5-1	TRBJ1-4	CASSLRQGEREKLFF	TGCGCCAGCAGCTTGAGACAGGGAGAGAGGGAAAAACTGTTTTTT
.	.	TRBV10-1	TRBJ2-1	CASSMGTYNEQFF	TGCGCCAGCAGTATGGGGACCTACAATGAGCAGTTCTTC
TRBD2	.	TRBV5-5	TRBJ2-7	CASSFWLGTTYEQYF	TGTGCCAGCAGCTTCTGGCTCGGGACTACCTACGAGCAGTACTTC
.	.	TRBV5-6	TRBJ2-7	CASSVGIYEQYF	TGTGCCAGCAGCGTGGGAATCTACGAGCAGTACTTC
TRBD1	.	TRBV29-1	TRBJ2-1	CSVDGDRGADNEQFF	TGCAGCGTTGACGGGGACAGGGGGGCCGACAATGAGCAGTTCTTC